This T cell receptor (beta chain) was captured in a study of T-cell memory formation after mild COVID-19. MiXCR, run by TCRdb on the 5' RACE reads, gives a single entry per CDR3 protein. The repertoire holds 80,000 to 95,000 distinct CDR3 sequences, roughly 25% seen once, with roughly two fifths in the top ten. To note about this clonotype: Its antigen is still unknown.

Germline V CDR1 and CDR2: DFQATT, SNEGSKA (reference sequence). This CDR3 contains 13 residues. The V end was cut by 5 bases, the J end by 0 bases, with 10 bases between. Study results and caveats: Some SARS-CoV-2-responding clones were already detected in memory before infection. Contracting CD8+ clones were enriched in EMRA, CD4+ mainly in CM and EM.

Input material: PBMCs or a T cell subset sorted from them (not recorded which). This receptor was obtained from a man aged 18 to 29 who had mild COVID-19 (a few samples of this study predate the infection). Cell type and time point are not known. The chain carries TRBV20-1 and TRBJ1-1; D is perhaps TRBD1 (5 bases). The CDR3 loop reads CSAWDGMNTEAFF. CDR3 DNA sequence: TGCAGTGCTTGGGACGGCATGAACACTGAAGCTTTCTTT.